This record covers a single T cell receptor (beta chain). This receptor's antigen is unknown. Qualities for individual bases were not recorded, and no much larger clone is one base off. The data originate from a study of response to subunit inactivated influenza vaccine (dated by TCRdb to 2016 to 2019). Regarding the study in general: The study used deep quantitative T cell receptor repertoire profiling to track responses to a trivalent subunit inactivated influenza vaccine. Results the study describes overall, beyond this receptor: According to the authors, only a limited number of new T cells may be recruited by each seasonal influenza vaccination.

Germline trimming amounts to 4 bases on V and 7 bases on J, with 12 as the count of junction bases outside the gene matches. Sequences MGHDK (CDR1) and SYGVNS (CDR2) are obtained from the germline V gene. The CDR3 starts with the cysteine, ends with the phenylalanine, and has 15 residues. Of all the DNA, just the CDR3 is kept, 45 bases in frame from base 1. The library was built by means of RT-PCR. The run used an Illumina HiSeq 2500. The public reads were run again by TCRdb, first through fastp at Q25 and then through MiXCR, and only productive beta chains were kept. Under each unique CDR3 protein, matching rows form one entry showing the most common genes and DNA. The sample table lists 650,000 to 800,000 distinct CDR3 sequences, approximately 17% of them with a count of one. The ten biggest clones cover roughly a tenth of the sample.

This TCR came from a man aged 50 to 60 who received an inactivated influenza vaccine. Donor details come from another sample of the same person, matched by shared clones. The rearrangement combines TRBV25-1 with TRBJ1-1, and 7 junction bases match TRBD1. Material: PBMCs from blood, obtained 4 to 6 days after vaccination. In nucleotide form, the sequence is TGTGCCAGCAGTGGGAGGGACAGTTTGAAGGGTGAAGCTTTCTTT. This yields the protein CASSGRDSLKGEAFF.